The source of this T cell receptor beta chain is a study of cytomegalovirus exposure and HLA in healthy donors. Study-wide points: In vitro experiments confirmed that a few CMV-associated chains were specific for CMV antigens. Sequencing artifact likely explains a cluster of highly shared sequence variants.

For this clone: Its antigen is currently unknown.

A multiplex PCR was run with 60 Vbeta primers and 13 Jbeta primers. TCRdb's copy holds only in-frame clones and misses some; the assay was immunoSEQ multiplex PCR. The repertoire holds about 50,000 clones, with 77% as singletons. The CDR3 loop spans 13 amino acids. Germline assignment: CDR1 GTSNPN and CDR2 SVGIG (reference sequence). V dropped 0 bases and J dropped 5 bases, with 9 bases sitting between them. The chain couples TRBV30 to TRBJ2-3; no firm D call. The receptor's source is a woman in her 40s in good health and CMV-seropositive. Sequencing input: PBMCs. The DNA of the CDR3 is TGTGCCTGGAGTGTACGAGCCCGAGATACGCAGTATTTT. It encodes CAWSVRARDTQYF.